This T cell receptor (beta chain) is drawn from a study of T cell repertoires in cytomegalovirus infection. Study-wide background: Carrying CMV and the relevant HLA type showed in public TCR beta signatures.

This clonotype has only a few counts. Germline V lookup: CDR1 MDHEN, CDR2 SYDVKM. The V gene lost 3 bases and the J gene lost 8 bases, with 5 bases spanning the gap. The CDR3 totals 11 residues. TCRdb re-analysed the reads in MiXCR, keeping a single row per CDR3 protein. The table lists around 270,000 distinct CDR3 sequences, roughly 9.1% of them singletons, with about 14% in the top ten. This chain connects TRBV28 to TRBJ2-4, with D perhaps matching TRBD1 (5 bases). The sequenced sample consisted of PBMCs. This receptor was obtained from a human donor in good health (CMV status not recorded). Some clones in this sample may be carry-over from other donors' samples. Here the CDR3 DNA reads TGTGCCAGCAGTTTCAGGGACATTCAGTACTTC. Its protein product is CASSFRDIQYF.